The next 4 T cell receptor beta chains were all read from a single sample in a study of blood T cell repertoires in COVID-19. Sequencing used immunoSEQ multiplex PCR; TCRdb keeps in-frame clones, though not all of them. The top ten clones hold about 6.8% of a sample with roughly 140,000 clones, 84% of them seen once. The sample comprised peripheral blood. These receptors were obtained from a woman aged 50 to 60 in a cohort sampled during active or convalescent COVID-19.

The chain is built from TRBV3-1 (or the pseudogene TRBV3-2) and TRBJ1-2, with D unresolved. V lost 0 bases and J lost 4, with 9 bases in between. The germline V gene has CDR1 LGHDT and CDR2 YNNKEL (reference sequence). This CDR3 is 14 amino acids long. CDR3 bases: TGTGCCAGCAGCCAAGATCCCCCCTCCTATGGCTACACCTTC. As protein: CASSQDPPSYGYTF.

The CDR3, as DNA: TGTGCCATCACCGGACGGGAAGATCAGCCCCAGCATTTT. Translated: CAITGREDQPQHF. The rearrangement uses TRBV10-3 and TRBJ1-5; D is undetermined. CDR1 is ENHRY, CDR2 SYGVKD, per germline. The V end lost 7 bases, the J end lost 5 bases, and 12 bases lay between the germline ends. The length of the CDR3 is 13 residues.

This sequence joins TRBV4-2 and TRBJ1-4; D is ambiguous. V lost 0 bases to trimming and J lost 5 bases, with 10 bases between them. Germline loops: CDR1 LGHNA, CDR2 YNFKEQ. The CDR3 covers 15 residues. This chain's CDR3 is CASSQEATRNEKLFF. The CDR3 nucleotides are TGTGCCAGCAGCCAAGAGGCGACGCGGAATGAAAAACTGTTTTTT.

The gene calls are TRBV10-3 and TRBJ1-4; D is possibly TRBD1 (5 bases). Trimming pared 7 bases from V and 7 bases from J, leaving 13 bases between. Germline CDR1 reads ENHRY; CDR2 reads SYGVKD. This CDR3 comprises 13 residues. This chain's CDR3 is CAINGGSGEKLFF. In DNA, the CDR3 is TGTGCCATCAACGGGGGAAGCGGTGAAAAACTGTTTTTT.